This T cell receptor beta chain was sequenced in a study of T-cell memory formation after mild COVID-19 (dated by TCRdb to the early 2020s). Looking at the study overall: TCR sequence clusters from the two donors were largely donor specific. T-cell clones expanding and contracting after mild COVID-19 in a couple of donors were tracked by longitudinal TCRalpha and TCRbeta repertoire sequencing. The cohort comprised two young, previously healthy adult volunteers, one female and one male.

The study at large found these results: Some responding clones were detected in pre-infection memory, which suggested that pre-existing cross-reactive memory T cells had joined the SARS-CoV-2 response. The study included only a couple of mild cases, and larger cohorts that include severe cases with pre-infection samples were judged to be necessary. Clones contracting from day 15 to 85 had balanced CD4/CD8 phenotypes, while a second wave expanding from day 15 to 37 was biased towards CD4+. SARS-CoV-2 specificity of the second-wave clones peaking on day 37 was not confirmed. Contracting CD4+ clones were found mainly in CM and EM memory subsets, while CD8+ clones were enriched in EMRA.

This clonotype showed up just a few times. This receptor's antigen is unknown. No clone much larger than this one lies a single base away; base qualities are absent. Ficoll-Paque density gradient centrifugation was used to isolate PBMCs. Sequenced on an Illumina NovaSeq 6000. TCRalpha and TCRbeta cDNA libraries were built by 5'RACE with constant-segment primers, adding sample barcodes and unique molecular identifiers. Trizol reagent was used to extract RNA from every sample. Library amplification was performed in two PCR steps, and a second sample barcode and Illumina TruSeq adapters were introduced in the second step. Libraries were sequenced on an Illumina NovaSeq with 2 x 150 bp paired-end reads. The original pipeline was this. Reads were demultiplexed and collapsed into UMI-guided consensus sequences with migec v1.2.7. Using mixcr v2.1.11, the UMI consensuses were aligned to TRA and TRB V and J templates and assembled into clonotypes. Clonotypes were classified as expanded or contracted when called significant by both edgeR and NoisET, with noise models trained on biological replicates. edgeR calls used a false discovery rate-adjusted p below 0.01 and a log2 fold-change threshold of 1. As an exploratory analysis of dynamics, max-normalized trajectories of the 1000 most abundant clonotypes were examined by PCA with hierarchical clustering. Separately sequenced CD4+ and CD8+ repertoires were used to assign the CD4 or CD8 phenotype of responding clones. TCRdb reprocessing: public reads trimmed at Q25 with fastp, clones called with MiXCR, in-frame beta chains kept. Each entry is one CDR3 protein sequence, shown with its most common DNA and genes. The V and J calls were determined by TCRdb, not by the authors. For this sample the table gives about 440,000 distinct CDR3 sequences, of which 20% were detected only once. Of the sample, more than 8% is held by the ten largest clones.

The trim is 5 bases for V and 0 bases for J, with a gap of 8 bases between the germline ends. Per the germline V gene (reference sequence), SEHNR is the CDR1 and FQNEAQ is the CDR2. The cysteine opens and the phenylalanine closes a CDR3 of 15 amino acids. CDR3 DNA is the only sequence kept; it has 45 bases, read in frame from the first base. This TCR was sampled from an adult woman who had mild COVID-19 (a few samples of this study predate the infection). The sample titles of this study are shuffled in the database, so cell type and time point are left out; the donor was told from shared clones. Sequencing was performed on PBMCs or a T cell subset sorted from them (not recorded which). The V and J genes are TRBV7-9 and TRBJ2-6; no D gene call is confident. The nucleotide sequence is TGTGCCAGCAGCCGAGAACCCTCTGGGGCCAACGTCCTGACTTTC. It translates as CASSREPSGANVLTF.